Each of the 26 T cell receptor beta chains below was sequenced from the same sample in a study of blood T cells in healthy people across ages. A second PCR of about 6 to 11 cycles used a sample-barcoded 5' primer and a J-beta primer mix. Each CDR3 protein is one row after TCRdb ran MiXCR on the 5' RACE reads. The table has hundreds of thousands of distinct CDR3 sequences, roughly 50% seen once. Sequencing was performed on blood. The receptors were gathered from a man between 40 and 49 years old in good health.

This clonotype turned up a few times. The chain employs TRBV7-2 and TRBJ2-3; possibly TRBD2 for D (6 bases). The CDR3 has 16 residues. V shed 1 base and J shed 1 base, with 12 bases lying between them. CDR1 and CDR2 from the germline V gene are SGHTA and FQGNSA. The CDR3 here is CASSLELARRTDTQYF. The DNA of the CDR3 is TGTGCCAGCAGCTTAGAACTAGCCCGGCGCACAGATACGCAGTATTTT. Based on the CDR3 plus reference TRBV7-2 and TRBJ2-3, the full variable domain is GAGVSQSPSNKVTEKGKDVELRCDPISGHTALYWYRQSLGQGLEFLIYFQGNSAPDKSGLPSDRFSAERTGGSVSTLTIQRTQQEDSAVYLCASSLELARRTDTQYFGPGTRLTVL.

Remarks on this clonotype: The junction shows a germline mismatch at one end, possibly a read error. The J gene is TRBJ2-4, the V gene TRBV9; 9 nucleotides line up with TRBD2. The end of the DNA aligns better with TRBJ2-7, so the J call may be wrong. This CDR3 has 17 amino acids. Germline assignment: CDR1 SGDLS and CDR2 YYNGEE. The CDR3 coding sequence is TGTGCCAGCATCGTAGCGGCTAGCGGGGTTGGCTCCCACGAGCAGTACTTC. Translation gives CASIVAASGVGSHEQYF.

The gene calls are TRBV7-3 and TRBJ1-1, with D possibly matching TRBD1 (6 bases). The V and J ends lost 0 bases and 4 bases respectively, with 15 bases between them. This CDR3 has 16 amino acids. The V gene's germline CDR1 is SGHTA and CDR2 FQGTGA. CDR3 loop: CASSLTSGGVGTEAFF. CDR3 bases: TGTGCCAGCAGCTTAACGTCCGGGGGCGTCGGCACTGAAGCTTTCTTT.

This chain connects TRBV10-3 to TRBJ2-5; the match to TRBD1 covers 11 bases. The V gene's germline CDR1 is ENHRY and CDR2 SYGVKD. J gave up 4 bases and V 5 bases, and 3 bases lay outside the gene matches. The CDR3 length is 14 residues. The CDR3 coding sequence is TGTGCCATCAGTCGGGACAGGGGGTCAGAGACCCAGTACTTC. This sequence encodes CAISRDRGSETQYF.

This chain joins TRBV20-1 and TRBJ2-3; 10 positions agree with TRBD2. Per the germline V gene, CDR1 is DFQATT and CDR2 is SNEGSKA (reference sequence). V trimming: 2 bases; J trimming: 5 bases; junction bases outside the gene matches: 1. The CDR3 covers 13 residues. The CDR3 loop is CSARLAGVDTQYF. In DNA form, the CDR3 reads TGCAGTGCTAGACTAGCGGGAGTAGATACGCAGTATTTT.

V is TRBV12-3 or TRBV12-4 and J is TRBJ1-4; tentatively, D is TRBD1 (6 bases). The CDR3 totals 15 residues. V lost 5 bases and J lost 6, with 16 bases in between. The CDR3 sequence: CASSPNRAGYEKLFF. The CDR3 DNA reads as TGTGCCAGCAGTCCGAACAGGGCGGGGTATGAAAAACTGTTTTTT.

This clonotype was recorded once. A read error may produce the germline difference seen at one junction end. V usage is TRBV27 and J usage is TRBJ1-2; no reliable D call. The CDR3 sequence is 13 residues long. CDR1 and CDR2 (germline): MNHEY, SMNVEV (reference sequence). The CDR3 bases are TGTGACAGCAGTGTTATCCTGGGCAATGGCTACACCTTC. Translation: CDSSVILGNGYTF.

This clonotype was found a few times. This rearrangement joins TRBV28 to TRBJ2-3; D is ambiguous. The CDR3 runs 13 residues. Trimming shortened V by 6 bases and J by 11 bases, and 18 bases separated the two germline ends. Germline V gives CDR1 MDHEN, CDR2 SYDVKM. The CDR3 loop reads CASSPQTRVGQYF. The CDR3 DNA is TGTGCCAGCAGCCCACAAACCCGCGTGGGGCAGTATTTT.

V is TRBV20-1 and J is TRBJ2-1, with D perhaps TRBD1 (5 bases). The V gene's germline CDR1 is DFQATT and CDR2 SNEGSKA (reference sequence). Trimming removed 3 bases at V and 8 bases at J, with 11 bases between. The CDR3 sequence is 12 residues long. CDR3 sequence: CSASRQLYEQFF. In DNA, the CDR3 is TGCAGTGCTAGCCGACAGCTCTATGAGCAGTTCTTC.

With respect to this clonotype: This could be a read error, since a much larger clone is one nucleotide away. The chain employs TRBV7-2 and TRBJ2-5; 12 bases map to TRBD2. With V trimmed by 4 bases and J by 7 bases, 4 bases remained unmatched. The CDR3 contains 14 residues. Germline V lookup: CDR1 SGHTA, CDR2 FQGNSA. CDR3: CASSSTSGRGTQYF. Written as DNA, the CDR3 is TGTGCCAGCAGCTCGACTAGCGGGAGAGGGACCCAGTACTTC.

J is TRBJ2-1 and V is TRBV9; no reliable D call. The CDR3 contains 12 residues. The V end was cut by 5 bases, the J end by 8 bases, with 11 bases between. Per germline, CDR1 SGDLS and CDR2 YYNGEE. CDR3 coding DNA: TGTGCCAGCAGGGGCAGCGCATATGAGCAGTTCTTC. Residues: CASRGSAYEQFF.

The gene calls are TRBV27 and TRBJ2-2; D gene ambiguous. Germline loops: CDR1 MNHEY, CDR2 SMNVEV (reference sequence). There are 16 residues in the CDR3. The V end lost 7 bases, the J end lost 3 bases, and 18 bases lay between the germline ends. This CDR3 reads CASTEAGRKYTGELFF. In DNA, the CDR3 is TGTGCCAGCACCGAAGCTGGACGGAAATACACCGGGGAGCTGTTTTTT.

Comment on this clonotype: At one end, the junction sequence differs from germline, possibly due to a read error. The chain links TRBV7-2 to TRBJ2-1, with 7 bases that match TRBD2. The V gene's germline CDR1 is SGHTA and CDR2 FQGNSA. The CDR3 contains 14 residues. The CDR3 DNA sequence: TGTGCCAGCAGCTTAATTGGCGGGGAGGGTGAGCAATTCTTC. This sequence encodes CASSLIGGEGEQFF.

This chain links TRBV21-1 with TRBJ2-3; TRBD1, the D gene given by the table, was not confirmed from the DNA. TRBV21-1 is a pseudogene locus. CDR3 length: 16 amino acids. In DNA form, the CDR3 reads TGTGCCAGCAGCATACAGGGGCAATCGCGCACAGATACGCAGTATTTT. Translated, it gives CASSIQGQSRTDTQYF.

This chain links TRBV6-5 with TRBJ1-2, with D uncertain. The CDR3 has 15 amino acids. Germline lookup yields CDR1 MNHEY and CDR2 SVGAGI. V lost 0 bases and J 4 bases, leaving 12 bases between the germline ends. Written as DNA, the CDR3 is TGTGCCAGCAGTTACTCGATCGACGGGAGCTATGGCTACACCTTC. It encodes CASSYSIDGSYGYTF.

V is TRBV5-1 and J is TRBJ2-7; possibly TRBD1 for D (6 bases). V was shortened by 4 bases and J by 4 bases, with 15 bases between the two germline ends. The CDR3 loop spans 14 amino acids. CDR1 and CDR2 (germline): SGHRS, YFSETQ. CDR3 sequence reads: CASSLDSGVYEQYF. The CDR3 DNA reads TGCGCCAGCAGCCTGGATTCAGGGGTTTACGAGCAGTACTTC.

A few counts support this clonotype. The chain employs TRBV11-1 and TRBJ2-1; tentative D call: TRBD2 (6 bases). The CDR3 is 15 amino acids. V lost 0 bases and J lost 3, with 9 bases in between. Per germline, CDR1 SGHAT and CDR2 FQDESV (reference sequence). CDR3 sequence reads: CASSLAGTLYNEQFF. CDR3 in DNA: TGTGCCAGCAGCTTAGCAGGGACTCTCTACAATGAGCAGTTCTTC.

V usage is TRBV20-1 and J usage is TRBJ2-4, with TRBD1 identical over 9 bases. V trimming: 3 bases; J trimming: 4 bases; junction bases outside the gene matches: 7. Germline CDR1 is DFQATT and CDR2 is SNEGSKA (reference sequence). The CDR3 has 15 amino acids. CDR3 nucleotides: TGCAGTGCTAGTGGGACAGGGTTGGGGAAAAACATTCAGTACTTC. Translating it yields CSASGTGLGKNIQYF.

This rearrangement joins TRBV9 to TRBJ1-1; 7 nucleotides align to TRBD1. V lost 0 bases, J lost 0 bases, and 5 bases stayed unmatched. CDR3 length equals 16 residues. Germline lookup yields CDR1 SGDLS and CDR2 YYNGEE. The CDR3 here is CASSVDTGAVNTEAFF. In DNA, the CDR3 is TGTGCCAGCAGCGTAGACACAGGGGCGGTGAACACTGAAGCTTTCTTT.

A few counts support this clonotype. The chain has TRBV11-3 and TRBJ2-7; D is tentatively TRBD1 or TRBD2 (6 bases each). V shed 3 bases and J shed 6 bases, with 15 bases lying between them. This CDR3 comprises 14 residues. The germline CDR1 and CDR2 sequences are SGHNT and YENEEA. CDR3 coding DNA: TGTGCCAGCAGCTTTTTAGGGGGAGGATGCGAGCAGTACTTC. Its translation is CASSFLGGGCEQYF.

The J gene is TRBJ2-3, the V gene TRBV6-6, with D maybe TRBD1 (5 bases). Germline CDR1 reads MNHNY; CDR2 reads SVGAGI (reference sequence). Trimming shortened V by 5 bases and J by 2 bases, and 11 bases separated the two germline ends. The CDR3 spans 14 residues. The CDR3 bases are TGTGCCAGCAGTAGACAGCAATACACAGATACGCAGTATTTT. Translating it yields CASSRQQYTDTQYF.

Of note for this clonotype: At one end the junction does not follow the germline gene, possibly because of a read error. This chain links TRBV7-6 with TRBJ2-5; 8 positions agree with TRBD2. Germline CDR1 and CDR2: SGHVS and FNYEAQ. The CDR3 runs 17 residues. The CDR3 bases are TGTGCCAGCAGCTTAGGTCCGAGCGGGGGAATACAAGAGACCAAGTACTTC. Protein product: CASSLGPSGGIQETKYF.

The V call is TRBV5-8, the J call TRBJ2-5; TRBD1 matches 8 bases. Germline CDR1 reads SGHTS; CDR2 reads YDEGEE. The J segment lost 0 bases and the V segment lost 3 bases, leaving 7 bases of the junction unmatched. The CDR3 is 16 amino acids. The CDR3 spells CASSWGQAKYQETQYF. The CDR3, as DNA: TGTGCCAGCAGCTGGGGACAGGCGAAGTACCAAGAGACCCAGTACTTC.

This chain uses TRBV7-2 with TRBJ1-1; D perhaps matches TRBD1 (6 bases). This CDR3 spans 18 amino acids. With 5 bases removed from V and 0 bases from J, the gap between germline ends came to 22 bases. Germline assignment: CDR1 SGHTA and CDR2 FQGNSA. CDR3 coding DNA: TGTGCCAGCAGCCCATCGCCCCCAGGGGCAGTCGTGAACACTGAAGCTTTCTTT. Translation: CASSPSPPGAVVNTEAFF.

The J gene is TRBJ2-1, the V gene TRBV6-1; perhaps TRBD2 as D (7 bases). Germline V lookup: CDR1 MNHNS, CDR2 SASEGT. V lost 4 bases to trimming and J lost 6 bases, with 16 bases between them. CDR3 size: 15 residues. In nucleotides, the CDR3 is TGTGCCAGCAGTGTTCCTCGGGGGGCTGGCAATGAGCAGTTCTTC. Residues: CASSVPRGAGNEQFF.

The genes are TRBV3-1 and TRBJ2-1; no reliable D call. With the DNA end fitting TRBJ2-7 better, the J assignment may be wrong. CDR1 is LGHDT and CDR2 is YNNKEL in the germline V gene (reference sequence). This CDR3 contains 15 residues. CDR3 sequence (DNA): TGTGCCAGCAGCCAAGACAGGTACATCTACAATGAGCAGTACTTC. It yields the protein CASSQDRYIYNEQYF.